These 13 T cell receptor beta chains originate from one sample sequenced in a study of cytomegalovirus exposure and HLA in healthy donors. PCR was performed using 60 Vbeta and 13 Jbeta primers. This table comes from immunoSEQ multiplex PCR, and its TCRdb copy is limited to in-frame clones, with some not included. The sample records fewer than 150,000 clones, 78% being singletons. Sequencing was carried out using PBMCs. Receptor source: a male donor in good health and CMV-seronegative.

This clone was seen just once. The chain has TRBV9 and TRBJ2-1; perhaps TRBD1 as D (5 bases). This CDR3 region has 14 residues. V was shortened by 8 bases and J by 0 bases, with 12 bases between the two germline ends. The germline CDR1 and CDR2 sequences are SGDLS and YYNGEE. CDR3 amino acids: CASGTTASYNEQFF. CDR3 nucleotide sequence: TGTGCCAGTGGAACGACAGCCTCCTACAATGAGCAGTTCTTC.

This chain uses TRBV5-1 with TRBJ1-4; the D gene is possibly TRBD1 (6 bases). V lost 1 base and J lost 7, with 11 bases in between. The germline V gene encodes CDR1 SGHRS and CDR2 YFSETQ. The CDR3 is 14 amino acids. CDR3 region: CASSLPGQLEKLFF. The CDR3 DNA follows: TGCGCCAGCAGCTTGCCGGGACAACTTGAAAAACTGTTTTTT.

Comment on this clone: Relative to the germline gene, one junction end is altered; a read error may explain this. This specimen includes other DNA sequences encoding the same CDR3. V usage is TRBV25-1 and J usage is TRBJ2-7; 7 bases are a match to TRBD1. Germline V gene data show CDR1 as MGHDK and CDR2 as SYGVNS. The CDR3 is 15 amino acids. CDR3 in DNA: TGTGCCAGCAGCCCGACAGGGTACGGTTCCTACGAGCAGTATTTC. It codes for CASSPTGYGSYEQYF.

The J gene is TRBJ2-2, the V gene TRBV9; D is possibly TRBD2 (6 bases). CDR1 SGDLS and CDR2 YYNGEE come from the germline V gene. V lost 0 bases and J lost 0, with 21 bases in between. CDR3 length: 20 residues. The CDR3 here is CASSVATRLTGVANTGELFF. The CDR3 DNA sequence: TGTGCCAGCAGCGTAGCTACGAGGCTGACGGGGGTCGCGAACACCGGGGAGCTGTTTTTT.

Sample share makes this clone medium-sized. CDR3: CASRETDSPSEQFF. For the CDR3, the DNA is TGTGCCAGCAGGGAAACGGACTCCCCTAGTGAGCAGTTCTTC. This chain links TRBV9 with TRBJ2-1, with a tentative D call TRBD2 (5 bases). This CDR3 spans 14 amino acids. CDR1 and CDR2 from the germline V gene are SGDLS and YYNGEE. V was shortened by 5 bases and J by 9 bases, with 18 bases between the two germline ends.

This chain uses TRBV19 with TRBJ2-2, with TRBD2 identical over 7 bases. This CDR3 is 14 amino acids long. J gave up 6 bases and V 5 bases, and 6 bases lay outside the gene matches. Germline CDR1 LNHDA, CDR2 SQIVND (reference sequence). CDR3 amino acids: CASSLGGGPGELFF. CDR3 DNA sequence: TGTGCCAGTAGTTTGGGGGGGGGTCCCGGGGAGCTGTTTTTT.

This clone was picked up a small number of times. This chain links TRBV4-1 with TRBJ1-1; D is possibly TRBD1 (5 bases). Germline lookup yields CDR1 MGHRA and CDR2 YSYEKL. V lost 3 bases to trimming and J lost 4 bases, with 12 bases between them. The CDR3 runs to 14 residues. The CDR3 nucleotides read TGCGCCAGCAGCCAGCAGGGTCCCGGCACTGAAGCTTTCTTT. Translation gives CASSQQGPGTEAFF.

This clone came up a few times. The chain is built from TRBV18 and TRBJ1-5; 8 nucleotides match TRBD1. Germline lookup yields CDR1 KGHSH and CDR2 LQKENI. The length of the CDR3 is 15 residues. The V and J ends lost 2 bases and 11 bases, in that order; junction bases with no gene match: 11. The CDR3 is CASSPTGTGGSAQHF. In DNA form, the CDR3 reads TGTGCCAGCTCACCAACCGGGACAGGAGGCAGTGCCCAGCATTTT.

The chain uses TRBV6-5 and TRBJ1-2, with 10 bases matching TRBD1. The length of the CDR3 is 15 residues. The V and J ends lost 2 bases and 5 bases, in that order; junction bases with no gene match: 5. Per germline, CDR1 MNHEY and CDR2 SVGAGI. The CDR3 loop reads CASSYTRTGGYGYTF. CDR3 DNA: TGTGCCAGCAGTTACACAAGGACAGGGGGGTATGGCTACACCTTC.

A few counts support this clone. The chain carries TRBV7-8 and TRBJ2-2; 11 nucleotides match TRBD1. J gave up 4 bases and V 5 bases, and 3 bases lay outside the gene matches. This CDR3 has 15 residues. Germline V CDR1 and CDR2: SGHVS, FQNEAQ. The CDR3 reads CASSPDRGLTGELFF. In DNA form, the CDR3 reads TGTGCCAGCAGCCCGGACAGGGGGCTCACCGGGGAGCTGTTTTTT. The whole variable domain, filled in from reference TRBV7-8 and TRBJ2-2, reads GAGVSQSPRYKVAKRGQDVALRCDPISGHVSLFWYQQALGQGPEFLTYFQNEAQLDKSGLPSDRFFAERPEGSVSTLKIQRTQQEDSAVYLCASSPDRGLTGELFFGEGSRLTVL.

The J gene is TRBJ2-2, the V gene TRBV5-1, with D hard to call. The germline CDR1 and CDR2 sequences are SGHRS and YFSETQ. V was shortened by 4 bases and J by 0 bases, with 13 bases between the two germline ends. This CDR3 comprises 16 residues. The CDR3 spells CASSPLGLPNTGELFF. The CDR3 nucleotides are TGCGCCAGCAGCCCCCTGGGCCTTCCGAACACCGGGGAGCTGTTTTTT.

For the CDR3, the DNA is TGCGCCAGCACCGGGACTAGTCTCTCCGAGCAGTACTTC. Translating it yields CASTGTSLSEQYF. The genes are TRBV10-1 and TRBJ2-7; 8 bases are shared with TRBD2. There are 13 residues in the CDR3. The V and J ends lost 7 bases and 6 bases, in that order; junction bases with no gene match: 8. Germline CDR1 is WNHNN and CDR2 is SYGVQD (reference sequence).

This clone came up a few times. This rearrangement joins TRBV6-6 to TRBJ2-7, with D perhaps TRBD1 (6 bases). The CDR3 runs 15 residues. Trimming removed 0 bases from V and 0 bases from J, with 9 bases in between. Per the germline V gene, CDR1 is MNHNY and CDR2 is SVGAGI (reference sequence). This CDR3 is CASSYSTGRSYEQYF. The CDR3 region has the DNA TGTGCCAGCAGTTACTCGACAGGTCGCTCCTACGAGCAGTACTTC.